This T cell receptor beta chain was obtained from a study of blood T cell repertoires in COVID-19. At the level of the study: PBMCs, B-cell-depleted T cells, or T cells provided the cDNA or gDNA that made up the material.

Authors' methods: Reference gene primer amplification in the assay estimated nucleated cell counts. Profiled with immunoSEQ multiplex PCR; TCRdb holds only in-frame clones, not every one. V and J calls and clone size come straight from that table; D and trimming were deduced from the DNA. This table has fewer than 200,000 clones, around 82% appearing once. The CDR3 is 14 amino acids. Germline CDR1 reads SGHDN; CDR2 reads FVKESK. V trimming: 2 bases; J trimming: 8 bases; junction bases outside the gene matches: 7. Participants' reported clinical history set cohort assignment. The chain is built from TRBV14 and TRBJ1-1, with 8 bases that match TRBD1. The receptor was isolated from a man aged 55 to 70 who had recovered from COVID-19. The sequencing sample was made of PBMCs or T cells enriched from blood (not recorded which). The CDR3 DNA sequence: TGTGCCAGCAGCCAAAGGCAGGGGGCGCGGGAAGCTTTCTTT. It codes for CASSQRQGAREAFF. Full variable domain (remainder filled in from reference TRBV14 and TRBJ1-1): EAGVTQFPSHSVIEKGQTVTLRCDPISGHDNLYWYRRVMGKEIKFLLHFVKESKQDESGMPNNRFLAERTGGTYSTLKVQPAELEDSGVYFCASSQRQGAREAFFGQGTRLTVV.